The clone carrying this TCR beta chain has a single count. Original processing methods: Estimates of nucleated cell counts were drawn from the amplification of reference gene primers. The table came from immunoSEQ multiplex PCR; TCRdb's copy has only in-frame clones and leaves some out. The V and J calls and clone size are taken from that table; D and trimming were inferred from the DNA. Here the sample spans around 210,000 clones, roughly 85% being singletons. This CDR3 is built from 14 residues. Trimming cost V 3 bases and J 7 bases, with 15 bases left between them. Germline CDR1 MNHNS, CDR2 SASEGT. This entry comes from a study of blood T cell repertoires in COVID-19.

This chain links TRBV6-1 with TRBJ1-1; perhaps TRBD1 as D (5 bases). Sequenced material: peripheral blood. This sequence originates from a man in his fifties with COVID-19, enrolled during active disease. CDR3 in amino acids: CASSDRALPGEAFF. The DNA of the CDR3 is TGTGCCAGCAGTGACAGGGCTCTGCCTGGTGAAGCTTTCTTT.